The sequence of this TCR beta chain was determined in a study of blood T cell repertoires in COVID-19. Study at large: Samples representing acute and convalescent COVID-19 were sourced from the United States, Italy and Spain.

In germline, CDR1 is PRHDT, CDR2 FYEKMQ (reference sequence). The CDR3 has 15 residues. The V and J ends lost 1 base and 3 bases, in that order; junction bases with no gene match: 3. The study assigned cohorts using participant-reported clinical history. Cohort 3 recovery required two negative PCRs, clearance, or symptom resolution. The authors' processing: Amplified reference gene primers provided the basis for estimating nucleated cell counts. Repertoires were generated with immunoSEQ multiplex PCR, while TCRdb's copy carries only in-frame clones and drops some. V and J calls and clone size are copied from that table; D and trimming were computed from the DNA. Seen here are approximately 270,000 clones, approximately 83% observed once, and the top ten hold 1.5% to 2%. The table lists this clone with many counts.

The source of this sequence is a woman aged 45 to 65 who had recovered from COVID-19. The J gene is TRBJ2-1, the V gene TRBV13; TRBD2 aligns across 7 bases. Sequencing was performed on PBMCs or T cells enriched from blood (not recorded which). CDR3 residues: CASSLEPSGYNEQFF. Here the CDR3 DNA reads TGTGCCAGCAGCTTAGAGCCTAGCGGCTACAATGAGCAGTTCTTC.